These T cell receptor beta chains were read from a single sample in a study of T cell responses to AZD1222 COVID-19 vaccine. Sequenced by immunoSEQ multiplex PCR; TCRdb stores in-frame clones only, minus some. The table lists 55,000 to 80,000 clones, approximately 80% of them singletons. The specimen was peripheral blood, collected on day 0 of AZD1222 vaccination. These receptors originate from an adult in good health. The CDR3 runs from the conserved cysteine through the conserved F or W. D genes are given only for firm matches. Size values are once, few and many counts, or a class for expanded clones, and some rows have none.

abundance: .
j_gene: TRBJ2-2
d_gene: .
v_gene: TRBV19
CDR3aa: CASSMGPGLGSELFF
CDR3nt: TGTGCCAGTAGTATGGGGCCGGGACTCGGGTCGGAGCTGTTTTTT

abundance: .
j_gene: TRBJ2-1
d_gene: .
v_gene: TRBV2
CDR3aa: CASSVGASYNEQFF
CDR3nt: TGTGCCAGCAGTGTGGGGGCCTCCTACAATGAGCAGTTCTTC

abundance: .
j_gene: TRBJ1-2
d_gene: .
v_gene: TRBV2
CDR3aa: CASSVGANGRGYTF
CDR3nt: TGTGCCAGCAGTGTGGGGGCAAACGGTAGGGGCTACACCTTC

abundance: .
j_gene: TRBJ2-2
d_gene: .
v_gene: TRBV14
CDR3aa: CASSQLSIPGELFF
CDR3nt: TGTGCCAGCAGCCAACTCTCCATACCCGGGGAGCTGTTTTTT

abundance: .
j_gene: TRBJ2-3
d_gene: .
v_gene: TRBV7-2
CDR3aa: CASSLYTAKTDTQYF
CDR3nt: TGTGCCAGCAGCTTATACACGGCCAAGACAGATACGCAGTATTTT

abundance: .
j_gene: TRBJ1-1
d_gene: TRBD1
v_gene: TRBV9
CDR3aa: CASSAPQGAVTEAFF
CDR3nt: TGTGCCAGCAGCGCGCCCCAGGGGGCTGTTACTGAAGCTTTCTTT

abundance: .
j_gene: TRBJ2-5
d_gene: .
v_gene: TRBV7-2
CDR3aa: CASSSEPGTQYF
CDR3nt: TGTGCCAGCAGCTCTGAGCCCGGGACCCAGTACTTC

abundance: .
j_gene: TRBJ2-7
d_gene: .
v_gene: TRBV11-2
CDR3aa: CASSFPGGAYEQYF
CDR3nt: TGTGCCAGCAGCTTCCCCGGGGGAGCCTACGAGCAGTACTTC

abundance: few
j_gene: TRBJ1-2
d_gene: .
v_gene: TRBV19
CDR3aa: CASSTISSVYGYTF
CDR3nt: TGTGCCAGTAGTACCATTTCTAGCGTCTATGGCTACACCTTC

abundance: .
j_gene: TRBJ2-2
d_gene: .
v_gene: TRBV28
CDR3aa: CASSLRGGTGELFF
CDR3nt: TGTGCCAGCAGTTTAAGGGGGGGAACCGGGGAGCTGTTTTTT

abundance: .
j_gene: TRBJ1-4
d_gene: .
v_gene: TRBV7-8
CDR3aa: CASSPSSFNEKLFF
CDR3nt: TGTGCCAGCAGCCCCAGCAGCTTCAATGAAAAACTGTTTTTT

abundance: .
j_gene: TRBJ1-1
d_gene: TRBD1
v_gene: TRBV28
CDR3aa: CASNGPLKTGDNTEAFF
CDR3nt: TGTGCCAGCAATGGTCCTTTGAAGACAGGGGACAACACTGAAGCTTTCTTT

abundance: .
j_gene: TRBJ1-2
d_gene: .
v_gene: TRBV28
CDR3aa: CASSFEGYGYTF
CDR3nt: TGTGCCAGCAGTTTCGAAGGTTATGGCTACACCTTC

abundance: .
j_gene: TRBJ2-7
d_gene: .
v_gene: TRBV7-6
CDR3aa: CASSLDEGFTYEQYF
CDR3nt: TGTGCCAGCAGCTTAGACGAGGGGTTCACCTACGAGCAGTACTTC

abundance: .
j_gene: TRBJ2-1
d_gene: .
v_gene: TRBV7-3
CDR3aa: CASSSTRNEQFF
CDR3nt: TGTGCCAGCAGCTCAACTAGGAATGAGCAGTTCTTC

abundance: .
j_gene: TRBJ2-2
d_gene: .
v_gene: TRBV7-6
CDR3aa: CASSLQRQNTGELFF
CDR3nt: TGTGCCAGCAGCTTACAGAGACAGAACACCGGGGAGCTGTTTTTT

abundance: .
j_gene: TRBJ2-5
d_gene: .
v_gene: TRBV5-5
CDR3aa: CASRNPQGETQYF
CDR3nt: TGTGCCAGCAGAAACCCTCAGGGGGAGACCCAGTACTTC

abundance: .
j_gene: TRBJ1-2
d_gene: .
v_gene: TRBV28
CDR3aa: CASSSPGPLGGYTF
CDR3nt: TGTGCCAGCAGTTCTCCAGGTCCCTTGGGTGGCTACACCTTC

abundance: .
j_gene: TRBJ2-7
d_gene: TRBD2
v_gene: TRBV6-6
CDR3aa: CASSYWQGGSYEQYF
CDR3nt: TGTGCCAGCAGTTACTGGCAGGGAGGGTCCTACGAGCAGTACTTC

abundance: .
j_gene: TRBJ1-1
d_gene: TRBD1
v_gene: TRBV5-1
CDR3aa: CASSLARAGGLNTEAFF
CDR3nt: TGCGCCAGCAGCTTGGCCAGGGCAGGGGGCCTGAACACTGAAGCTTTCTTT

abundance: .
j_gene: TRBJ1-4
d_gene: .
v_gene: TRBV5-1
CDR3aa: CASSWGRTNEKLFF
CDR3nt: TGCGCCAGCAGCTGGGGACGGACTAATGAAAAACTGTTTTTT

abundance: .
j_gene: TRBJ2-3
d_gene: .
v_gene: TRBV10-3
CDR3aa: CAISAERADTQYF
CDR3nt: TGTGCCATCAGTGCTGAGCGTGCAGATACGCAGTATTTT

abundance: few
j_gene: TRBJ2-1
d_gene: TRBD2
v_gene: TRBV10-1
CDR3aa: CASSESSSGIYNEQFF
CDR3nt: TGCGCCAGCAGTGAGTCTTCTAGCGGGATATACAATGAGCAGTTCTTC

abundance: .
j_gene: TRBJ1-2
d_gene: .
v_gene: TRBV28
CDR3aa: CASSSHQGEGYTF
CDR3nt: TGTGCCAGCAGTTCCCACCAGGGTGAGGGCTACACCTTC

abundance: .
j_gene: TRBJ1-6
d_gene: TRBD1
v_gene: TRBV30
CDR3aa: CAWSGGGQGNSPLHF
CDR3nt: TGTGCCTGGAGTGGAGGGGGACAGGGGAATTCACCCCTCCACTTT

abundance: .
j_gene: TRBJ1-1
d_gene: .
v_gene: TRBV7-9
CDR3aa: CANSDGDTEAFF
CDR3nt: TGTGCCAACAGCGACGGGGACACTGAAGCTTTCTTT

abundance: .
j_gene: TRBJ1-3
d_gene: .
v_gene: TRBV30
CDR3aa: CAWSAGNTIYF
CDR3nt: TGTGCCTGGTCCGCCGGAAACACCATATATTTT

abundance: .
j_gene: TRBJ2-5
d_gene: .
v_gene: TRBV29-1
CDR3aa: CSVVDPWETQYF
CDR3nt: TGCAGCGTTGTGGACCCCTGGGAGACCCAGTACTTC

abundance: .
j_gene: TRBJ1-2
d_gene: .
v_gene: TRBV6-2/TRBV6-3
CDR3aa: CASSYSSVRSSTF
CDR3nt: TGTGCCAGCAGTTACTCGAGCGTAAGATCATCCACCTTC

abundance: .
j_gene: TRBJ2-5
d_gene: .
v_gene: TRBV13
CDR3aa: CASSLVGEVETQYF
CDR3nt: TGTGCCAGCAGCTTAGTGGGGGAAGTGGAGACCCAGTACTTC

abundance: .
j_gene: TRBJ2-5
d_gene: .
v_gene: TRBV11-3
CDR3aa: CASSLGGAEETQYF
CDR3nt: TGTGCCAGCAGCTTAGGGGGGGCGGAAGAGACCCAGTACTTC

abundance: .
j_gene: TRBJ2-7
d_gene: .
v_gene: TRBV6-1
CDR3aa: CASSEIAPWEATYEQYF
CDR3nt: TGTGCCAGCAGTGAGATCGCCCCTTGGGAAGCAACCTACGAGCAGTACTTC

abundance: few
j_gene: TRBJ1-3
d_gene: .
v_gene: TRBV7-6
CDR3aa: CASSPEGRIAGNTIYF
CDR3nt: TGTGCCAGCAGCCCCGAGGGACGTATCGCCGGAAACACCATATATTTT

abundance: few
j_gene: TRBJ1-4
d_gene: TRBD1
v_gene: TRBV13
CDR3aa: CASRTGSEKLFF
CDR3nt: TGTGCCAGTAGGACAGGGAGTGAAAAACTGTTTTTT

abundance: few
j_gene: TRBJ2-7
d_gene: TRBD1
v_gene: TRBV3-1/TRBV3-2
CDR3aa: CASSLQGAEQYF
CDR3nt: TGTGCCAGCAGCCTACAGGGGGCCGAGCAGTACTTC